Listed below are T cell receptor beta chains from one sample, sequenced in a study of CD4 T cells in relation to SARS-CoV-2 and coronaviruses. Repertoires were generated with immunoSEQ multiplex PCR, while TCRdb's copy carries only in-frame clones and drops some. Of about 59,000 clones detected, 86% appear once; the ten largest clones hold around 1.3%. Sample: memory CD4+ T cells from PBMCs. Receptors originate from a human donor in good health. Both conserved end residues are part of each CDR3.

>TRBJ2-3|TRBV19
CASSIDQGTSGRSTDTQYF
>TRBJ1-3|TRBV5-1
CASSLGQPLSGNTIYF
>TRBJ1-5|TRBV3-1/TRBV3-2
CASSLLYGPQHF
>TRBJ2-7|TRBV27
CASSPLKVANSYEQYF
>TRBJ1-1|TRBV10-1
CASSDQGQGSATEAFF
>TRBJ2-1|TRBV4-2
CASSPRPGTSLVGEQFF
>TRBJ2-2|TRBV5-1
CASAWTGANTGELFF
>TRBJ2-2|TRBV10-2
CASRKPTGAGELFF
>TRBJ2-1|TRBV7-9
CASSEGLAGEGNEQFF
>TRBJ1-5|TRBV5-4
CATSIFGARPQHF
>TRBJ2-6|TRBV14
CASSQKSGGFTDGGANVLTF
>TRBJ1-1|TRBV10-3
CAISETGLGTEAFF
>TRBJ1-4|TRBV28
CASSLRRPINEKLFF
>TRBJ2-7|TRBV15
CATRAGRATYEEQYF
>TRBJ1-4|TRBV10-1
CASSEGGRNEKLFF
>TRBJ1-1|TRBV19
CASSIGGGQGARTEAFF
>TRBJ1-1|TRBV3-1/TRBV3-2
CASSPRTGAPMNTEAFF
>TRBJ2-1|TRBV19
CASSIFGRARDNEQFF
>TRBJ2-7|TRBV7-5
CVRSVGLAEAHEQYF
>TRBJ2-4|TRBV28
CASTPFGTLYAKNIQYF
>TRBJ2-5|TRBV6-2/TRBV6-3
CASSSLRQGQETQYF
>TRBJ1-2|TRBV7-9
CASSTRDSQFGGYTF
>TRBJ2-3|TRBV15
CATSLGTSTDTQYF
>TRBJ1-1|TRBV5-4
CASSGEYRGGRTANTEAFF
>TRBJ1-3|TRBV28
CASSYLGRSGNTIYF
>TRBJ2-3|TRBV28
CASSLAGQAARNTQYF
>TRBJ1-5|TRBV4-1
CASSQDPALGQPQHF
>TRBJ1-2|TRBV2
CASSVGQSNYGYTF
>TRBJ2-3|TRBV24-1
CATSDPGLAGAKDTQYF
>TRBJ1-6|TRBV30
CAWNYRTNNSPLHF
>TRBJ2-3|TRBV27
CASSLRTSGRTDTQYF
>TRBJ2-1|TRBV11-3
CASSGRRGFRDEQFF
>TRBJ1-6|TRBV30
CAWESRGRGNSPLHF
>TRBJ2-1|TRBV7-2
CASSLSTPNEQFF
>TRBJ2-7|TRBV28
CASGPTGRGKLYEQYF
>TRBJ2-1|TRBV7-2
CASSPFQGSYEQFF
>TRBJ2-1|TRBV7-9
CASSIDLKNEQFF
>TRBJ2-2|TRBV11-2
CASSLAGLAGGTGELFF
>TRBJ2-4|TRBV27
CASSPRFGAQVVQYF
>TRBJ1-1|TRBV28
CASSPQVTEAFF
>TRBJ1-4|TRBV7-9
CASSFIGAMVEKLFF
>TRBJ2-3|TRBV6-6
CASRPTVSTDTQYF